The 22 T cell receptor beta chains below were found in one sample sequenced in a study of shared clonotypes between healthy human individuals (dated by TCRdb to 2019 to 2021). The library was generated by the immunoSEQ multiplex PCR assay. The table comes from immuneACCESS by way of TCRdb, which keeps in-frame sequences with V and J called. Part of the clones is missing from these tables; in studies checked, under half for an unresolved V gene and the rest for unknown reasons. The sample contains about 480,000 clones, 79% of them found a single time. The ten largest account for roughly 13% of the sample. Sequenced input: PBMCs. The receptors stem from a middle-aged woman in good health. Some clones in this sample may be carry-over from other donors' samples.

This chain uses TRBV7-8 with TRBJ1-4; no firm D call. Germline V gene data show CDR1 as SGHVS and CDR2 as FQNEAQ. The CDR3 is made up of 16 amino acids. V dropped 0 bases and J dropped 4 bases, with 12 bases sitting between them. CDR3 loop: CASSLARFQYNEKLFF. The CDR3 nucleotides read TGTGCCAGCAGCTTAGCTAGATTTCAGTATAATGAAAAACTGTTTTTT.

This clone is deemed medium-sized. Other DNA sequences in the sample encode the same CDR3. The chain is built from TRBV18 and TRBJ1-3; 10 bases map to TRBD1. The length of the CDR3 is 15 residues. The germline CDR1 and CDR2 sequences are KGHSH and LQKENI. V shed 5 bases, J shed 3 bases, and the junction held 4 bases outside the gene matches. DNA for the CDR3: TGTGCCAGCTCAGACAGGGGGCGGTATGGAAACACCATATATTTT. Protein: CASSDRGRYGNTIYF. Supplemented by reference TRBV18 and TRBJ1-3, the full variable domain reads NAGVMQNPRHLVRRRGQEARLRCSPMKGHSHVYWYRQLPEEGLKFMVYLQKENIIDESGMPKERFSAEFPKEGPSILRIQQVVRGDSAAYFCASSDRGRYGNTIYFGEGSWLTVV.

Turning to this clone: The sample holds other DNA sequences that translate to the same CDR3. V usage is TRBV5-1 and J usage is TRBJ2-7, with 7 bases aligning to TRBD1. With 4 bases clipped from V and 0 bases from J, the junction kept 7 bases outside the gene matches. There are 15 residues in the CDR3. CDR1 is SGHRS, CDR2 YFSETQ, per germline. CDR3 in amino acids: CASSLMTGSSYEQYF. CDR3 sequence (DNA): TGCGCCAGCAGCCTGATGACAGGGAGCTCCTACGAGCAGTACTTC.

V gene TRBV4-3 combines with J gene TRBJ1-2, with D possibly TRBD1 on 5 matching bases. Per germline, CDR1 LGHNA and CDR2 YSLEER. This CDR3 comprises 16 residues. V gave up 4 bases and J gave up 5 bases, with 20 bases separating them. DNA for the CDR3: TGCGCCAGCAGCCCCAACACTGTGAGGGGCGAGTATGGCTACACCTTC. This gives the protein CASSPNTVRGEYGYTF.

A note on this clone: This same CDR3 is encoded by further DNA sequences in the sample. The chain has TRBV5-1 and TRBJ1-5; D is undetermined. CDR1 and CDR2 from the germline V gene are SGHRS and YFSETQ. Trimming pared 4 bases from V and 0 bases from J, leaving 11 bases between. The CDR3 covers 15 residues. In nucleotides, the CDR3 is TGCGCCAGCAGCCTGGGTGTCGGTAGCAATCAGCCCCAGCATTTT. Protein product: CASSLGVGSNQPQHF.

The genes are TRBV18 and TRBJ2-2; tentative D call: TRBD2 (5 bases). Per the germline V gene, CDR1 is KGHSH and CDR2 is LQKENI. V gave up 3 bases and J gave up 6 bases, with 14 bases separating them. The CDR3 runs to 15 residues. The CDR3 DNA sequence: TGTGCCAGCTCACCCAAGGACTTATGGGCCGGGGAGCTGTTTTTT. Translation: CASSPKDLWAGELFF.

This clone was counted a single time. CDR3 nucleotide sequence: TGCGCCAGCAGCCATCCACCAGGCCGGGGGCGAGGGGAAAAACTGTTTTTT. Its protein is CASSHPPGRGRGEKLFF. V gene TRBV4-1 combines with J gene TRBJ1-4, with a possible D match to TRBD1 (6 bases). The CDR3 contains 17 residues. Germline lookup yields CDR1 MGHRA and CDR2 YSYEKL. Trimming removed 3 bases from V and 8 bases from J, with 22 bases in between.

This clone was counted a few times. This chain joins TRBV12-5 and TRBJ1-1, with a tentative D call TRBD1 (6 bases). The CDR3 covers 14 residues. Trimming stripped 6 bases from V and 5 bases from J, with 16 bases between. CDR1 LGHNT and CDR2 FRNRAP come from the germline V gene. CDR3 loop: CASGPGQLETEAFF. DNA for the CDR3: TGTGCTAGTGGCCCTGGACAGCTAGAGACTGAAGCTTTCTTT.

This clone was found a few times. Other DNA sequences within the sample encode an identical CDR3. The chain links TRBV7-3 to TRBJ2-1, with 11 positions matching TRBD2. Germline V gives CDR1 SGHTA, CDR2 FQGTGA. This CDR3 is built from 15 residues. V shed 3 bases, J shed 7 bases, and the junction held 5 bases outside the gene matches. CDR3 nucleotides: TGTGCCAGCAGCTTGGTACTAGCGGGGGCGAATGAGCAGTTCTTC. Translation gives CASSLVLAGANEQFF.

The V gene is TRBV7-8, the J gene TRBJ2-3; the D gene is possibly TRBD2 (5 bases). V lost 5 bases, J lost 2 bases, and 20 bases lay in between. The CDR3 is 17 amino acids. Germline CDR1 SGHVS, CDR2 FQNEAQ. CDR3 sequence reads: CASSTEVARDPTDTQYF. DNA for the CDR3: TGTGCCAGCAGCACCGAGGTGGCGAGGGATCCCACAGATACGCAGTATTTT.

The chain carries TRBV19 and TRBJ1-4, with 9 bases aligning to TRBD1. CDR3 length: 15 residues. CDR1 is LNHDA and CDR2 is SQIVND in the germline V gene (reference sequence). J gave up 4 bases and V 3 bases, and 3 bases lay outside the gene matches. CDR3 DNA sequence: TGTGCCAGTAGTATTCGGACAGGGGTTAATGAAAAACTGTTTTTT. The encoded protein is CASSIRTGVNEKLFF. The whole variable domain, remainder taken from reference TRBV19 and TRBJ1-4, is DGGITQSPKYLFRKEGQNVTLSCEQNLNHDAMYWYRQDPGQGLRLIYYSQIVNDFQKGDIAEGYSVSREKKESFPLTVTSAQKNPTAFYLCASSIRTGVNEKLFFGSGTQLSVL.

V is TRBV7-3 and J is TRBJ2-3, with D possibly matching TRBD2 (7 bases). Trimming took off 3 bases at V and 0 bases at J, with 13 bases between the two ends. From germline, CDR1 is SGHTA and CDR2 FQGTGA. The CDR3 covers 16 residues. CDR3 in amino acids: CASSFMGGGSTDTQYF. CDR3 in DNA: TGTGCCAGCAGCTTTATGGGAGGGGGTAGCACAGATACGCAGTATTTT.

This clone was picked up a small number of times. The V gene is TRBV2, the J gene TRBJ1-6; 10 bases are a match to TRBD1. With V trimmed by 5 bases and J by 5 bases, 3 bases remained unmatched. CDR1 and CDR2 (germline): SNHLY, FYNNEI. This CDR3 has 15 amino acids. DNA of the CDR3: TGTGCCAGCAGTCGAGGACAGGGGGATAATTCACCCCTCCACTTT. Its translation is CASSRGQGDNSPLHF.

The chain has TRBV7-9 and TRBJ1-6; D is unclear. Deletions cut 1 base from V and 8 bases from J, with 12 bases between. The CDR3 contains 15 residues. The germline V gene encodes CDR1 SEHNR and CDR2 FQNEAQ (reference sequence). The CDR3 here is CASSLGAHQDSPLHF. The DNA of the CDR3 is TGTGCCAGCAGCTTAGGGGCTCACCAGGATTCACCCCTCCACTTT.

The chain has TRBV29-1 and TRBJ2-7; D possibly corresponds to TRBD1 (6 bases). CDR3 length: 13 residues. Trimming shortened V by 2 bases and J by 1 base, and 9 bases separated the two germline ends. Germline assignment: CDR1 SQVTM and CDR2 ANQGSEA. The CDR3: CSVEFQGSYEQYF. Written as DNA, the CDR3 is TGCAGCGTTGAATTTCAGGGGTCCTACGAGCAGTACTTC.

This chain uses TRBV10-3 with TRBJ1-1; the D is unclear. V lost 3 bases to trimming and J lost 1 base, with 6 bases between them. Germline assignment: CDR1 ENHRY and CDR2 SYGVKD. The CDR3 runs 13 residues. As DNA, the CDR3 is TGTGCCATCAGTGATAATAAGAACACTGAAGCTTTCTTT. Translation: CAISDNKNTEAFF.

In nucleotides, the CDR3 is TGTGCCAGCAGCTTCACATACGTCGGGGGCTACAATGAGCAGTTCTTC. It translates to CASSFTYVGGYNEQFF. This chain uses TRBV13 with TRBJ2-1, with a possible D match to TRBD2 (6 bases). The CDR3 loop spans 16 amino acids. V lost 3 bases and J lost 3, with 15 bases in between. Per germline, CDR1 PRHDT and CDR2 FYEKMQ (reference sequence).

The chain is built from TRBV29-1 and TRBJ2-2, with D perhaps matching TRBD2 (7 bases). Germline CDR1 is SQVTM and CDR2 is ANQGSEA. The CDR3 is 17 residues long. The V gene lost 4 bases and the J gene lost 4 bases, with 22 bases spanning the gap. The CDR3 coding sequence is TGCAGCGTTGGGGAGTTATGGGGGGGCGGAGGCACCGGGGAGCTGTTTTTT. Its protein product is CSVGELWGGGGTGELFF.

The CDR3 reads CASGLMIGNEQFF. The CDR3 DNA reads as TGTGCCAGCGGGCTGATGATCGGCAATGAGCAGTTCTTC. The chain recombines TRBV2 with TRBJ2-1; D is uncertain. The CDR3 runs 13 residues. Germline V gene lookup returns CDR1 SNHLY and CDR2 FYNNEI. Trimming took off 8 bases at V and 6 bases at J, with 14 bases between the two ends.

J is TRBJ1-1 and V is TRBV7-8, with D possibly TRBD1 on 5 matching bases. The CDR3 length is 16 residues. V was cut by 4 bases and J by 0 bases, with 15 bases left in between. Germline CDR1 SGHVS, CDR2 FQNEAQ. The DNA for the CDR3 is TGTGCCAGCAGCTCGGCCACGGGACGGCTGAACACTGAAGCTTTCTTT. It yields the protein CASSSATGRLNTEAFF.

This clone appeared once. The J gene is TRBJ1-5, the V gene TRBV28; D is unclear. CDR1 is MDHEN, CDR2 SYDVKM, per germline. This CDR3 is built from 14 residues. Trimming shortened V by 4 bases and J by 2 bases, and 9 bases separated the two germline ends. For the CDR3, the DNA is TGTGCCAGCAGTTCACTCGGGGGCAATCAGCCCCAGCATTTT. As protein: CASSSLGGNQPQHF.

This chain uses TRBV18 with TRBJ1-1; D gene ambiguous. V shed 6 bases and J shed 1 base, with 9 bases lying between them. The CDR3 totals 13 residues. CDR1 is KGHSH, CDR2 LQKENI, per germline. CDR3 in amino acids: CASSFQANTEAFF. DNA for the CDR3: TGTGCCAGCTCGTTCCAGGCGAACACTGAAGCTTTCTTT.